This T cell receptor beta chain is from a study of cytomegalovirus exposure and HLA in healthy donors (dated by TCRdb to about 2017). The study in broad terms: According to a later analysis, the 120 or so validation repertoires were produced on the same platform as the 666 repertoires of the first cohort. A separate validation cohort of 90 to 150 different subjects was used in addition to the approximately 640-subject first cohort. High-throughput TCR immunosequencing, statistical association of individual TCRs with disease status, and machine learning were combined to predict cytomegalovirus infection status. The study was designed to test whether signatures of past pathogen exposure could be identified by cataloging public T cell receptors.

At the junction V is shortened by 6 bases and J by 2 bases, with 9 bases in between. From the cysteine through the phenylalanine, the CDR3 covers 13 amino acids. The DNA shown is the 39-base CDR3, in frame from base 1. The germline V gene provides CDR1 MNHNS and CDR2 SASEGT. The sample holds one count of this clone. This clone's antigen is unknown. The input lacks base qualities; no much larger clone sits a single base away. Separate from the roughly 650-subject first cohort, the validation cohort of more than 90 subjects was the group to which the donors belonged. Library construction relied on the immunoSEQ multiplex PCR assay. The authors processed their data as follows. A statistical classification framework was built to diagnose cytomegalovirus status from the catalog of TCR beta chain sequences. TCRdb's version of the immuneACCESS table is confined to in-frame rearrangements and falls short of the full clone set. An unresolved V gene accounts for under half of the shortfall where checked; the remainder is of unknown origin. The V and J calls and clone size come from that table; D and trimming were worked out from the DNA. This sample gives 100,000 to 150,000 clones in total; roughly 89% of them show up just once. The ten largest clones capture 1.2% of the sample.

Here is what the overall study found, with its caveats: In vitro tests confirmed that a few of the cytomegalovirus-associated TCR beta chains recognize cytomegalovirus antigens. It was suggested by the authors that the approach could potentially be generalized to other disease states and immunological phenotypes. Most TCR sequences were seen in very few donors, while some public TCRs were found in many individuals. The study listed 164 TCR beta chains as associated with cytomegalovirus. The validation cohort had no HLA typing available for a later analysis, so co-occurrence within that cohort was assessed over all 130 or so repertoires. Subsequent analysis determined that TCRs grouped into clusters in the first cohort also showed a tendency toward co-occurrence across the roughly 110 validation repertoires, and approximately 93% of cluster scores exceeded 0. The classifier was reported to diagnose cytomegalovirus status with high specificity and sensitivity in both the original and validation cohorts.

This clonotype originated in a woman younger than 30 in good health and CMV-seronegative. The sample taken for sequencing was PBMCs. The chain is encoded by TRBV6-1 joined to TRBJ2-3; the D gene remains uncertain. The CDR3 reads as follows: CASSRRFTDTQYF. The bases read TGTGCCAGCAGCCGGCGGTTCACAGATACGCAGTATTTT.